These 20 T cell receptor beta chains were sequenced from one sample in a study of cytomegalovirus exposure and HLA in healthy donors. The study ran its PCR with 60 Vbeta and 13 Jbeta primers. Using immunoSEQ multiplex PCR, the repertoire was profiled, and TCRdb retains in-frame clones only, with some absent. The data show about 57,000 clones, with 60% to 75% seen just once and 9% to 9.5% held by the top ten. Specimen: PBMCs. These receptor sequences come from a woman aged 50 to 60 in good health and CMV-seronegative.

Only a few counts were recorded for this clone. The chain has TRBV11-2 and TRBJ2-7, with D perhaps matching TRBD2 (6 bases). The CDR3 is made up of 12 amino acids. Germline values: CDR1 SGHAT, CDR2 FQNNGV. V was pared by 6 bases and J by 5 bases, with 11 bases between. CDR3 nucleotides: TGTGCCAGCAGATTCTCGGGAGACGAGCAGTACTTC. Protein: CASRFSGDEQYF. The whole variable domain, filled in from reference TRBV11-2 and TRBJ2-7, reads EAGVAQSPRYKIIEKRQSVAFWCNPISGHATLYWYQQILGQGPKLLIQFQNNGVVDDSQLPKDRFSAERLKGVDSTLKIQPAKLEDSAVYLCASRFSGDEQYFGPGTRLTVT.

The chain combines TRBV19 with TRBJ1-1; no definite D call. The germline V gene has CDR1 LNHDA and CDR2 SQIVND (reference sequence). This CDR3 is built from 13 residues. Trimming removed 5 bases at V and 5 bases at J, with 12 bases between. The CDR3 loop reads CASSLEGKTEAFF. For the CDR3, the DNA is TGTGCCAGTAGTCTCGAGGGCAAGACTGAAGCTTTCTTT.

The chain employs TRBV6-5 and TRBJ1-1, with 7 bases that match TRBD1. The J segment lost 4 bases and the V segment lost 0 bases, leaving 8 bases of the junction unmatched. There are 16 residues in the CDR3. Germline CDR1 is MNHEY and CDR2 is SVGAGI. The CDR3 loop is CASSYSGGGGATEAFF. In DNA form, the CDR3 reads TGTGCCAGCAGTTACTCAGGGGGCGGGGGGGCCACTGAAGCTTTCTTT.

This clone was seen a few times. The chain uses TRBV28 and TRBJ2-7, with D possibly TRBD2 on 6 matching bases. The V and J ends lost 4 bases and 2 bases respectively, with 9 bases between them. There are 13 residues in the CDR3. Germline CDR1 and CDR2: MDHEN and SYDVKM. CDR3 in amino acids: CASSSSAPYEQYF. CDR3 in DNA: TGTGCCAGCAGTTCTAGCGCCCCCTACGAGCAGTACTTC.

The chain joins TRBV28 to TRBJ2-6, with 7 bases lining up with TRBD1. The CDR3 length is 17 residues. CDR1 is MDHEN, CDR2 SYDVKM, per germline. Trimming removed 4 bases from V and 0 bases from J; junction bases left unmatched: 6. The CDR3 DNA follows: TGTGCCAGCAGTTGGCAACAGGGGCCCTCTGGGGCCAACGTCCTGACTTTC. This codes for CASSWQQGPSGANVLTF.

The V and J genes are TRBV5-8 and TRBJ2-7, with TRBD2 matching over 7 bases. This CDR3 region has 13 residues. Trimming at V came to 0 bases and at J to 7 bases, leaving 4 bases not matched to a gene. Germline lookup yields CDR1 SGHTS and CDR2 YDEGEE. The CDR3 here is CASSLGGAGEQYF. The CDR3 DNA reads TGTGCCAGCAGCTTGGGGGGAGCGGGGGAGCAGTACTTC. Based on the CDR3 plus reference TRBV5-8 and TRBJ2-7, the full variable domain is EAGVTQSPTHLIKTRGQQATLRCSPISGHTSVYWYQQALGLGLQFLLWYDEGEERNRGNFPPRFSGRQFPNYSSELNVNALELEDSALYLCASSLGGAGEQYFGPGTRLTVT.

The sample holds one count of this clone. This CDR3 is CASSFGGGYTEAFF. In DNA form, the CDR3 reads TGTGCCAGCAGTTTTGGAGGGGGCTACACTGAAGCTTTCTTT. The V and J genes are TRBV27 and TRBJ1-1; 7 bases match TRBD1. Germline-derived CDR1 and CDR2 are MNHEY and SMNVEV (reference sequence). CDR3 length: 14 amino acids. V was pared by 3 bases and J by 3 bases, with 4 bases of the junction left unmatched.

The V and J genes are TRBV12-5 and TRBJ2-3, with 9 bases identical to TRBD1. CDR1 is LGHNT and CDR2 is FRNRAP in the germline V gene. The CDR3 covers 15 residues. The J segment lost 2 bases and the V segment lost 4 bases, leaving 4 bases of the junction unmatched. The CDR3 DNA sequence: TGTGCTAGTGGTTCGACAGGGGGGACCACAGATACGCAGTATTTT. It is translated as CASGSTGGTTDTQYF. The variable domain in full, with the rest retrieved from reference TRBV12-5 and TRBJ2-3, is DARVTQTPRHKVTEMGQEVTMRCQPILGHNTVFWYRQTMMQGLELLAYFRNRAPLDDSGMPKDRFSAEMPDATLATLKIQPSEPRDSAVYFCASGSTGGTTDTQYFGPGTRLTVL.

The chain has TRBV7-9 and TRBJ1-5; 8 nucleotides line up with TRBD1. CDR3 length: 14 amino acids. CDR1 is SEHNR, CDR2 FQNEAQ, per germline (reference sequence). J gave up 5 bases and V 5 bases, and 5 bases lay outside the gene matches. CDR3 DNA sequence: TGTGCCAGCAGCCGGACAGGGAGGGATCAGCCCCAGCATTTT. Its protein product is CASSRTGRDQPQHF.

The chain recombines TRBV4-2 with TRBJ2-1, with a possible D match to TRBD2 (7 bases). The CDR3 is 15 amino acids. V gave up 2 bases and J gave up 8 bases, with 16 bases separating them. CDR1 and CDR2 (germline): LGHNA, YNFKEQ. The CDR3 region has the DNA TGTGCCAGCAGCCAAAAGGAGGGGGGGCAGGATGAGCAGTTCTTC. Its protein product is CASSQKEGGQDEQFF.

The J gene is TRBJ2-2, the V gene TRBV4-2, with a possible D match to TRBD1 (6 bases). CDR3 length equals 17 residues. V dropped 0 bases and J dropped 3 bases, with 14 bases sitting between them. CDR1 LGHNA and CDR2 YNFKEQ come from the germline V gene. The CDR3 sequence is CASSQDFLGQHTGELFF. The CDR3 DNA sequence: TGTGCCAGCAGCCAAGATTTTCTCGGACAGCACACCGGGGAGCTGTTTTTT.

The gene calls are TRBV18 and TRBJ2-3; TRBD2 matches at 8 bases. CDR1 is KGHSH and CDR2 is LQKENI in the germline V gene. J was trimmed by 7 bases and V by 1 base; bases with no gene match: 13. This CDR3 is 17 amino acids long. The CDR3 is CASSPLQAGEAANTQYF. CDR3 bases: TGTGCCAGCTCACCACTCCAAGCGGGAGAGGCGGCGAATACGCAGTATTTT.

CDR3 in amino acids: CASSATSGVYNEQFF. In nucleotides, the CDR3 is TGTGCCAGCAGCGCCACTAGCGGGGTTTACAATGAGCAGTTCTTC. The gene calls are TRBV11-2 and TRBJ2-1; 10 bases are a match to TRBD2. Germline values: CDR1 SGHAT, CDR2 FQNNGV. The V gene end was trimmed by 5 bases and the J gene end by 4 bases; junction bases not matched to a gene: 5. This CDR3 spans 15 amino acids.

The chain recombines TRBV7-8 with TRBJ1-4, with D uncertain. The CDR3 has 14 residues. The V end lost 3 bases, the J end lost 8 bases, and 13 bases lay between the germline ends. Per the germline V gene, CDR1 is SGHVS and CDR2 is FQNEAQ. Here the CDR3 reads CASSLNAALEKLFF. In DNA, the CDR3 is TGTGCCAGCAGCTTGAATGCGGCCCTCGAAAAACTGTTTTTT.

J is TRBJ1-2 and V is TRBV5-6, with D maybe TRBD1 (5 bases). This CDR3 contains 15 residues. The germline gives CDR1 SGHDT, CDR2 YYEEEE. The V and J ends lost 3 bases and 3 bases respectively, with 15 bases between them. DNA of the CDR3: TGTGCCAGCAGCTCAAATTCCTGGGGCGACTATGGCTACACCTTC. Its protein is CASSSNSWGDYGYTF.

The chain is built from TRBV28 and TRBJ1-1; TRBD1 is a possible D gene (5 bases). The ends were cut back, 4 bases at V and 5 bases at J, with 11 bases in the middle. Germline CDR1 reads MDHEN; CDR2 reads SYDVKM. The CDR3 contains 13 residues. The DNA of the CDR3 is TGTGCCAGCAGTTCTGGGCAGGGAACTGAAGCTTTCTTT. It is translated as CASSSGQGTEAFF.

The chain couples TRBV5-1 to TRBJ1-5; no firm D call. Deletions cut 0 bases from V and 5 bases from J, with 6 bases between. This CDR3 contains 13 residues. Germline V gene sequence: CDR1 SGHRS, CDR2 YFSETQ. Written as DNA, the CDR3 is TGCGCCAGCAGCTTGGACGGAGATCAGCCCCAGCATTTT. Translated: CASSLDGDQPQHF.

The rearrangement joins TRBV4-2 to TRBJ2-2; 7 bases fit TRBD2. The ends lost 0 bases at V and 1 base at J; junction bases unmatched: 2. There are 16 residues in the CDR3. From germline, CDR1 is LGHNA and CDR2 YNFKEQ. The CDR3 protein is CASSQEERGNTGELFF. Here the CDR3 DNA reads TGTGCCAGCAGCCAAGAGGAGCGGGGGAACACCGGGGAGCTGTTTTTT.

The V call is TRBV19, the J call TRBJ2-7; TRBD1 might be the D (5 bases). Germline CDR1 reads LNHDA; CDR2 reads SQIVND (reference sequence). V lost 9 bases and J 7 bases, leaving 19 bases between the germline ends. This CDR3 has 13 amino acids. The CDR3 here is CASNIGQGREQYF. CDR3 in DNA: TGTGCCAGCAATATCGGTCAGGGAAGAGAGCAGTACTTC. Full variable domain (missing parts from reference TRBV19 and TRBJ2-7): DGGITQSPKYLFRKEGQNVTLSCEQNLNHDAMYWYRQDPGQGLRLIYYSQIVNDFQKGDIAEGYSVSREKKESFPLTVTSAQKNPTAFYLCASNIGQGREQYFGPGTRLTVT.

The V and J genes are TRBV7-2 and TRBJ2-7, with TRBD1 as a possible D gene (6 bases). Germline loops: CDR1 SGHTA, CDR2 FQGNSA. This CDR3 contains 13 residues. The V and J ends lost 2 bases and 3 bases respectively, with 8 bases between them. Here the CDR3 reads CASSLNRDYEQYF. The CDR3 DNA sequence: TGTGCCAGCAGCTTAAACAGGGACTACGAGCAGTACTTC.